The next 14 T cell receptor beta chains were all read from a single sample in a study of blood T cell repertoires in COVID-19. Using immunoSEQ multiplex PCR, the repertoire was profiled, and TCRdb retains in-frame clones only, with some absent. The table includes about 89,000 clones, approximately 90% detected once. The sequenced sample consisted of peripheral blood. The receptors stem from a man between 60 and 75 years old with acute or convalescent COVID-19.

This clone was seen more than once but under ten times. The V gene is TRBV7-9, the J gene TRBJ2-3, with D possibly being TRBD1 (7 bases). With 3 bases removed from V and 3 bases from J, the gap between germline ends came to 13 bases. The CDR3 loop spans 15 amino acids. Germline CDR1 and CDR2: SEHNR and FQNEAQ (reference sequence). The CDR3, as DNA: TGTGCCAGCAGCTTGGAGGGGGCTTTAACAGATACGCAGTATTTT. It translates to CASSLEGALTDTQYF.

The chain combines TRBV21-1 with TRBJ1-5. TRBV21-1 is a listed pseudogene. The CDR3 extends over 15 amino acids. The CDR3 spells CASKKGGVVNQPQHF. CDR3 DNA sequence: TGTGCCAGCAAAAAGGGGGGGGTCGTGAATCAGCCCCAGCATTTT.

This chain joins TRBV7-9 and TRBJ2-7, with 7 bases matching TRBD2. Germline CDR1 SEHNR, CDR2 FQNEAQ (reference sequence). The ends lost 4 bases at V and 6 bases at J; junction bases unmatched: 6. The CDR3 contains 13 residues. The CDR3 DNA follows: TGTGCCAGCAGCTCATCCGCGGGGGTCGAGCAGTACTTC. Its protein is CASSSSAGVEQYF.

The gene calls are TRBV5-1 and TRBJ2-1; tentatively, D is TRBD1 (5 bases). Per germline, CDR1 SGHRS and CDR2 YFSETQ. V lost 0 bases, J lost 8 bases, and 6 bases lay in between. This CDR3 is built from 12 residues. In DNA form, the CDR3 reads TGCGCCAGCAGCTTGGTAGGGGATGAGCAGTTCTTC. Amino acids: CASSLVGDEQFF.

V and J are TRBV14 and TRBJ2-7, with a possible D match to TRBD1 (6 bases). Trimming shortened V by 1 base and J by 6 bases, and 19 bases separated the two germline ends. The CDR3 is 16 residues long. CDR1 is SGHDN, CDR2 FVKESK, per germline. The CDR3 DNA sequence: TGTGCCAGCAGCCAAGTTCGGTCTGGGGGCCGCGGCGAGCAGTACTTC. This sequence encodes CASSQVRSGGRGEQYF.

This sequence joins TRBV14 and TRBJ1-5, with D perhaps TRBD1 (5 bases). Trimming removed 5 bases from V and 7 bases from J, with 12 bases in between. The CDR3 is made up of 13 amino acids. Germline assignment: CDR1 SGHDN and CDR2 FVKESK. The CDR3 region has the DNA TGTGCCAGCAGCACGGGACTGCAGCAGCCCCAGCATTTT. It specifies CASSTGLQQPQHF.

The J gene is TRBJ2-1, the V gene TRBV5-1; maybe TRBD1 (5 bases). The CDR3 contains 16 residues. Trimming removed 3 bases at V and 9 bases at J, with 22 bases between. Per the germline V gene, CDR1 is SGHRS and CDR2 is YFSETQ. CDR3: CASSSRENGRSSEQFF. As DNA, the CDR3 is TGCGCCAGCAGCTCCAGGGAAAACGGTAGATCTAGTGAGCAGTTCTTC.

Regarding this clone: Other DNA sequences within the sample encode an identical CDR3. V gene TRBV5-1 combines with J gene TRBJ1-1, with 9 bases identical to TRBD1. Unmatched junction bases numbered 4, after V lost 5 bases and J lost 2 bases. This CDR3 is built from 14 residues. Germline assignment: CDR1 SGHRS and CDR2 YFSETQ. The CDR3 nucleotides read TGCGCCAGCAGTAGGGGACAGGGAAACACTGAAGCTTTCTTT. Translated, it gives CASSRGQGNTEAFF.

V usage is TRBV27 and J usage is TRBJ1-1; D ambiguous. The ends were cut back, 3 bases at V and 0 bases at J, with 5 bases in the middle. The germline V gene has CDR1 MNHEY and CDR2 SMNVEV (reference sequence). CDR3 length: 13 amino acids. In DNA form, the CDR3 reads TGTGCCAGCAGTTTTCATCTGAACACTGAAGCTTTCTTT. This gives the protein CASSFHLNTEAFF.

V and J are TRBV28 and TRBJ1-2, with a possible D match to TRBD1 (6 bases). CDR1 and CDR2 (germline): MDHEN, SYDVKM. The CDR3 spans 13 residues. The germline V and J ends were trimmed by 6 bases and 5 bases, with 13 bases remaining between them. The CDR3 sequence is CASRPQGGYGYTF. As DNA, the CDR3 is TGTGCCAGCAGGCCACAGGGAGGGTATGGCTACACCTTC.

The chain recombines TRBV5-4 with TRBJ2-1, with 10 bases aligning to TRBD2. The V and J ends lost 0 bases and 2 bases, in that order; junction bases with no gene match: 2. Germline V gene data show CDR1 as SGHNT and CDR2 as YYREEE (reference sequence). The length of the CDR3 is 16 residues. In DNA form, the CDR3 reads TGTGCCAGCAGCTTGGCTAGCGGGAGAGCCTACAATGAGCAGTTCTTC. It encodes CASSLASGRAYNEQFF.

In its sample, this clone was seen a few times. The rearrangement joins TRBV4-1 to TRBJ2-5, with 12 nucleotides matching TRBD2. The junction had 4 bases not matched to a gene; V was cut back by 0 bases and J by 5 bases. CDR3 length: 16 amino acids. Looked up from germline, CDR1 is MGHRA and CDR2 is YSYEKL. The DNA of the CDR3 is TGCGCCAGCAGCCAAGATCCTAGCGGGAGGGTGGAGACCCAGTACTTC. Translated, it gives CASSQDPSGRVETQYF.

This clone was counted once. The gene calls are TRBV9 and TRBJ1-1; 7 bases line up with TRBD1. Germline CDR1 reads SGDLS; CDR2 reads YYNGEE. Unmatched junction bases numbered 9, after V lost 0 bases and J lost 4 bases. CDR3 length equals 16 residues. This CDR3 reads CASSVVTGAGSTEAFF. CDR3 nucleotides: TGTGCCAGCAGCGTAGTAACAGGGGCCGGGAGCACTGAAGCTTTCTTT.

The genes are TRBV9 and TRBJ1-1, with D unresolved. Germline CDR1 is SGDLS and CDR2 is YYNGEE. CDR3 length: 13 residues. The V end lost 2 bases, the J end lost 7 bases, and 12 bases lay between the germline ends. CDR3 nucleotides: TGTGCCAGCAGCGTCCGACAAGGCAGTGAAGCTTTCTTT. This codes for CASSVRQGSEAFF.